This TCR beta chain was obtained from a study of Tregs in tolerant kidney transplant recipients. Study-level findings and limits: The small number of patients limits these findings pending further validation.

CD4+CD25+CD127- Tregs, CD4+CD25- non-Tregs, CD4 and CD8 cells were sorted. This CDR3 has 14 amino acids. In germline, CDR1 is SNHLY, CDR2 FYNNEI. Trimming left V 1 base short and J 2 bases short, with 8 bases between. Profiling relied on immunoSEQ multiplex PCR, and the TCRdb table lists in-frame clones only, not all of them. The sample contains around 16,000 clones, over 85% of which appear only once. Comment on this clone: The target antigen is unknown.

The TCR sequence derives from a human donor in good health. Material: CD8+ T cells from blood. This chain connects TRBV2 to TRBJ1-1; maybe TRBD1 (5 bases). The CDR3 DNA is TGTGCCAGCAGTGAAGGAGGGGAAAACACTGAAGCTTTCTTT. This translates into CASSEGGENTEAFF.